Shown below are 31 T cell receptor beta chains from a single sample sequenced in a study of blood T cell repertoires in COVID-19. The repertoire was sequenced with immunoSEQ multiplex PCR; TCRdb's copy has only in-frame clones and lacks some. The table records roughly 250,000 clones, about 86% of them present only once. The sequenced sample was peripheral blood. The receptors originated from a woman aged 55-70 years with active or convalescent COVID-19.

This rearrangement joins TRBV30 to TRBJ2-3, with D tentatively TRBD1 (6 bases). V was cut by 0 bases and J by 4 bases, with 8 bases left in between. Germline V gives CDR1 GTSNPN, CDR2 SVGIG (reference sequence). This CDR3 comprises 13 residues. The CDR3 here is CAWSVQGADTQYF. The CDR3 nucleotides are TGTGCCTGGAGTGTACAGGGTGCAGATACGCAGTATTTT.

The chain combines TRBV2 with TRBJ1-5, with 7 positions matching TRBD1. This CDR3 is 14 amino acids long. Germline CDR1 SNHLY, CDR2 FYNNEI. Trimming removed 8 bases from V and 3 bases from J; junction bases left unmatched: 7. The CDR3 region is CASGNDRVNQPQHF. The CDR3 nucleotides read TGTGCCAGCGGGAACGACAGGGTCAATCAGCCCCAGCATTTT.

The chain is built from TRBV6-5 and TRBJ1-4, with D possibly being TRBD1 (6 bases). The CDR3 has 15 residues. V shed 0 bases and J shed 8 bases, with 13 bases lying between them. Germline CDR1 reads MNHEY; CDR2 reads SVGAGI. The CDR3: CASSYSPGVREKLFF. The DNA of the CDR3 is TGTGCCAGCAGTTACTCGCCAGGGGTTAGAGAAAAACTGTTTTTT.

This chain connects TRBV7-8 to TRBJ2-2; tentative D call: TRBD2 (6 bases). Looked up from germline, CDR1 is SGHVS and CDR2 is FQNEAQ. Between the trimmed V and J ends, which lost 5 bases and 2 bases, there was a span of 15 bases. CDR3 length equals 16 residues. The CDR3 DNA reads TGTGCCAGCAGCCCCCATGAGGGAGGAAACACCGGGGAGCTGTTTTTT. Translated: CASSPHEGGNTGELFF.

J is TRBJ2-7 and V is TRBV4-2; 7 bases are a match to TRBD1. This CDR3 has 15 amino acids. J was trimmed by 5 bases and V by 0 bases; bases with no gene match: 7. Germline CDR1 and CDR2: LGHNA and YNFKEQ. CDR3 DNA: TGTGCCAGCAGCCAAGAACGACAGGGCCTACACGAGCAGTACTTC. Protein product: CASSQERQGLHEQYF.

The V and J genes are TRBV29-1 and TRBJ1-2; 7 bases map to TRBD1. V lost 4 bases, J lost 5 bases, and 7 bases stayed unmatched. Looked up from germline, CDR1 is SQVTM and CDR2 is ANQGSEA. The CDR3 runs to 13 residues. CDR3 DNA sequence: TGCAGCGTTGGGGGACAGACGGGGTATGGCTACACCTTC. Translation: CSVGGQTGYGYTF.

The CDR3 reads CASSLGLAADTQYF. The CDR3 DNA follows: TGTGCCAGCAGCTTAGGGCTAGCGGCAGATACGCAGTATTTT. This chain connects TRBV7-2 to TRBJ2-3, with TRBD2 matching 7 bases. The CDR3 runs 14 residues. With V trimmed by 1 base and J by 4 bases, 2 bases remained unmatched. Germline lookup yields CDR1 SGHTA and CDR2 FQGNSA.

The gene calls are TRBV5-1 and TRBJ1-4; D not certain. Trimming stripped 0 bases from V and 7 bases from J, with 7 bases between. The CDR3 is 13 residues long. The germline CDR1 and CDR2 sequences are SGHRS and YFSETQ. CDR3 DNA: TGCGCCAGCAGCTTGGACGGTCGTGAAAAACTGTTTTTT. It codes for CASSLDGREKLFF.

The chain uses TRBV3-1 (or the pseudogene TRBV3-2) and TRBJ2-1; D perhaps matches TRBD2 (6 bases). Trimming left V 4 bases short and J 1 base short, with 8 bases between. The CDR3 is 14 amino acids. Germline V gives CDR1 LGHDT, CDR2 YNNKEL (reference sequence). The CDR3 coding sequence is TGTGCCAGCAGCCCAGGGAGGTCCTACAATGAGCAGTTCTTC. It specifies CASSPGRSYNEQFF.

The V gene is TRBV7-2, the J gene TRBJ1-1; D remains ambiguous. Trimming removed 3 bases at V and 3 bases at J, with 5 bases between. From germline, CDR1 is SGHTA and CDR2 FQGNSA. CDR3 length: 12 amino acids. CDR3 protein: CASSFSYTEAFF. CDR3 coding DNA: TGTGCCAGCAGCTTCAGTTACACTGAAGCTTTCTTT.

V and J are TRBV5-8 and TRBJ1-2; no clear D. With 5 bases removed from V and 4 bases from J, the gap between germline ends came to 15 bases. This CDR3 is built from 14 residues. CDR1 is SGHTS, CDR2 YDEGEE, per germline. The CDR3 protein is CASRPPEIFYGYTF. The DNA of the CDR3 is TGTGCCAGCAGGCCGCCAGAAATATTCTATGGCTACACCTTC.

The J gene is TRBJ2-7, the V gene TRBV7-2, with TRBD2 as a possible D gene (5 bases). CDR3 length equals 15 residues. V dropped 5 bases and J dropped 4 bases, with 18 bases sitting between them. In germline, CDR1 is SGHTA, CDR2 FQGNSA. The CDR3 protein is CASSPVPRALYEQYF. CDR3 nucleotides: TGTGCCAGCAGCCCCGTCCCGCGGGCCCTTTACGAGCAGTACTTC.

In its sample, this clone was seen a few times. This chain joins TRBV10-3 and TRBJ1-2, with TRBD1 identical over 7 bases. CDR1 ENHRY and CDR2 SYGVKD come from the germline V gene. The CDR3 covers 12 residues. Losses at the gene ends were 7 bases for V and 7 bases for J; bases not matched to a gene: 6. The CDR3, as DNA: TGTGCCATCACCGACAGGGAAGCTGGCTACACCTTC. This encodes CAITDREAGYTF.

This clone showed up many times. The chain combines TRBV2 with TRBJ2-6, with a tentative D call TRBD2 (5 bases). There are 15 residues in the CDR3. V shed 4 bases and J shed 3 bases, with 10 bases lying between them. Germline lookup yields CDR1 SNHLY and CDR2 FYNNEI. CDR3 residues: CASSGERVGANVLTF. The CDR3 DNA reads as TGTGCCAGCAGTGGAGAGAGGGTTGGGGCCAACGTCCTGACTTTC.

The table lists this clone with a few counts. The V call is TRBV4-3, the J call TRBJ1-2, with D tentatively TRBD1 (5 bases). This CDR3 has 16 residues. Per the germline V gene, CDR1 is LGHNA and CDR2 is YSLEER. The V end lost 0 bases, the J end lost 3 bases, and 14 bases lay between the germline ends. CDR3 DNA: TGCGCCAGCAGCCAAGATCCAGGCAGGGCGGACTATGGCTACACCTTC. Its translation is CASSQDPGRADYGYTF.

This clone turned up a few times. V is TRBV19 and J is TRBJ1-6, with 7 bases matching TRBD1. The CDR3 is 15 residues long. The germline gives CDR1 LNHDA, CDR2 SQIVND (reference sequence). Unmatched junction bases numbered 5, after V lost 2 bases and J lost 7 bases. DNA for the CDR3: TGTGCCAGTAGTATACAGGGGGGCACGAATTCACCCCTCCACTTT. It is translated as CASSIQGGTNSPLHF.

The chain uses TRBV11-2 and TRBJ2-5; maybe TRBD2 (8 bases). The ends were cut back, 5 bases at V and 4 bases at J, with 20 bases in the middle. CDR3 size: 16 residues. Germline V gene sequence: CDR1 SGHAT, CDR2 FQNNGV. The CDR3: CASSPGGLEIRETQYF. As DNA, the CDR3 is TGTGCCAGCAGCCCAGGGGGACTAGAAATTAGAGAGACCCAGTACTTC.

Written as DNA, the CDR3 is TGTGCCAGTAGAGCTAAGGGGTATGGAGCTTTCTTT. It encodes CASRAKGYGAFF. The rearrangement uses TRBV19 and TRBJ1-1; possible D gene TRBD1, 5 bases. Looked up from germline, CDR1 is LNHDA and CDR2 is SQIVND (reference sequence). This CDR3 comprises 12 residues. The V end lost 6 bases, the J end lost 10 bases, and 15 bases lay between the germline ends.

The chain combines TRBV29-1 with TRBJ2-2; D perhaps matches TRBD1 (7 bases). This CDR3 is 14 amino acids long. Germline assignment: CDR1 SQVTM and CDR2 ANQGSEA. V was cut by 7 bases and J by 0 bases, with 12 bases left in between. CDR3 DNA sequence: TGCAGCGCGGAGGGGACAGCGAACACCGGGGAGCTGTTTTTT. Its protein is CSAEGTANTGELFF.

This chain joins TRBV3-1 (or the pseudogene TRBV3-2) and TRBJ1-2; D may be TRBD1 (6 bases). Between the trimmed V and J ends, which lost 3 bases and 2 bases, there was a span of 10 bases. The CDR3 length is 14 residues. The germline V gene encodes CDR1 LGHDT and CDR2 YNNKEL (reference sequence). Here the CDR3 DNA reads TGTGCCAGCAGCCATGAAGACAGGAACTATGGCTACACCTTC. It yields the protein CASSHEDRNYGYTF.

The V gene is TRBV7-2, the J gene TRBJ1-3; D gene uncertain. This CDR3 spans 14 amino acids. Trimming pared 6 bases from V and 3 bases from J, leaving 12 bases between. CDR1 is SGHTA, CDR2 FQGNSA, per germline. As DNA, the CDR3 is TGTGCCAGCAGTTCCACGGGGTTTGGAAACACCATATATTTT. Its protein product is CASSSTGFGNTIYF.

V gene TRBV7-9 combines with J gene TRBJ1-1; D perhaps matches TRBD1 (5 bases). The V end lost 5 bases, the J end lost 2 bases, and 21 bases lay between the germline ends. The length of the CDR3 is 17 residues. Germline V gene sequence: CDR1 SEHNR, CDR2 FQNEAQ (reference sequence). The CDR3, as DNA: TGTGCCAGCAGCATTAAGACAGCCCGCTACTACAACACTGAAGCTTTCTTT. Amino acid sequence: CASSIKTARYYNTEAFF.

This clone has more than one count but fewer than ten. The chain links TRBV11-2 to TRBJ1-2; no reliable D call. The CDR3 is made up of 16 amino acids. The germline CDR1 and CDR2 sequences are SGHAT and FQNNGV. The ends were cut back, 0 bases at V and 4 bases at J, with 15 bases in the middle. CDR3 DNA: TGTGCCAGCAGCTTAGATTCTGTCAGTTCCTCCTATGGCTACACCTTC. Its translation is CASSLDSVSSSYGYTF.

The chain is built from TRBV19 and TRBJ1-6, with D perhaps matching TRBD1 (6 bases). The germline V gene has CDR1 LNHDA and CDR2 SQIVND (reference sequence). With 1 base removed from V and 9 bases from J, the gap between germline ends came to 7 bases. The CDR3 length is 13 residues. The CDR3 protein is CASSIGQVSPLHF. The CDR3 nucleotides read TGTGCCAGTAGTATAGGACAGGTTTCACCCCTCCACTTT.

The chain uses TRBV29-1 and TRBJ2-3; 11 bases align to TRBD2. Germline V gene lookup returns CDR1 SQVTM and CDR2 ANQGSEA. The J segment lost 3 bases and the V segment lost 5 bases, leaving 1 base of the junction unmatched. The CDR3 is 13 residues long. This CDR3 reads CSVPSGGTDTQYF. The CDR3 DNA reads TGCAGCGTTCCTAGCGGGGGGACAGATACGCAGTATTTT.

This chain joins TRBV9 and TRBJ2-5, with D unclear. Germline V lookup: CDR1 SGDLS, CDR2 YYNGEE. The CDR3 totals 12 residues. Trimming cost V 3 bases and J 5 bases, with 8 bases left between them. This CDR3 is CASSGPGETQYF. CDR3 coding DNA: TGTGCCAGCAGCGGGCCCGGGGAGACCCAGTACTTC.

CDR3 loop: CASSPVGKRGDHEQYF. CDR3 bases: TGTGCCAGCAGCCCGGTCGGCAAGCGGGGGGACCACGAGCAGTACTTC. The V and J genes are TRBV5-6 and TRBJ2-7; 9 positions match TRBD2. This CDR3 spans 16 amino acids. Germline CDR1 is SGHDT and CDR2 is YYEEEE. The ends lost 4 bases at V and 5 bases at J; junction bases unmatched: 13.

V gene TRBV11-1 combines with J gene TRBJ1-6; possibly TRBD1 for D (5 bases). The CDR3 covers 15 residues. Trimming pared 2 bases from V and 10 bases from J, leaving 15 bases between. The V gene's germline CDR1 is SGHAT and CDR2 FQDESV (reference sequence). The CDR3 protein is CASSLRGALSSPLHF. Written as DNA, the CDR3 is TGTGCCAGCAGCTTAAGGGGTGCCCTATCCTCACCCCTCCACTTT.

As concerns this clone: The sample carries other DNA sequences with the same CDR3. This chain joins TRBV18 and TRBJ2-5, with D unclear. Between the trimmed V and J ends, which lost 5 bases and 4 bases, there was a span of 8 bases. CDR1 is KGHSH and CDR2 is LQKENI in the germline V gene. The length of the CDR3 is 12 residues. The CDR3 spells CASSARGETQYF. CDR3 coding DNA: TGTGCCAGCTCAGCGCGAGGAGAGACCCAGTACTTC.

Comment on this clone: This may arise from a read error, as a much more abundant clone is one base away. At the DNA level, this CDR3 is encoded by other sequences in the same sample as well. The chain combines TRBV6-4 with TRBJ1-5, with 8 bases lining up with TRBD1. The CDR3 is 14 amino acids. The J segment lost 2 bases and the V segment lost 6 bases, leaving 3 bases of the junction unmatched. Germline V gene lookup returns CDR1 MRHNA and CDR2 SNTAGT. The CDR3 reads CASSPQGGNQPQHF. The DNA of the CDR3 is TGTGCCAGCAGCCCACAGGGGGGCAATCAGCCCCAGCATTTT.

This clone has a handful of counts. This chain joins TRBV5-1 and TRBJ1-5; D ambiguous. The CDR3 totals 14 residues. CDR1 is SGHRS, CDR2 YFSETQ, per germline. With 1 base removed from V and 2 bases from J, the gap between germline ends came to 7 bases. The CDR3 loop reads CASSLQDRNQPQHF. CDR3 nucleotide sequence: TGCGCCAGCAGCTTGCAGGATCGCAATCAGCCCCAGCATTTT. Supplemented by reference TRBV5-1 and TRBJ1-5, the full variable domain reads KAGVTQTPRYLIKTRGQQVTLSCSPISGHRSVSWYQQTPGQGLQFLFEYFSETQRNKGNFPGRFSGRQFSNSRSEMNVSTLELGDSALYLCASSLQDRNQPQHFGDGTRLSIL.